The clone carrying this TCR beta chain was observed a single time. Its antigen is undetermined. Each and every patient relapsed after autologous stem cell transplantation, and patients got differing brentuximab vedotin exposure. The study recorded best responses of complete response, partial response or progressive disease. The protocol was immunoSEQ multiplex PCR, while the TCRdb copy is restricted to in-frame clones and leaves out a portion. The profile covers more than 70,000 clones, with over 90% appearing a single time and about 2.6% taken by the ten largest. This sample stems from a study of PD-1 blockade in classical Hodgkin lymphoma. About the research overall: Nivolumab 3 mg/kg was given intravenously every 2 weeks. Findings and caveats of the study: Healthy donors were reported to have higher baseline TCR diversity than newly diagnosed patients. CD4+ TCR diversity rose significantly by C4D1, and CD8+ TCR diversity did not.

V lost 4 bases and J lost 7, with 11 bases in between. Germline assignment: CDR1 SQVTM and CDR2 ANQGSEA. The CDR3 totals 12 residues. This TCR derives from a human donor with classical Hodgkin lymphoma. Sample: peripheral blood mononuclear cells (PBMCs), taken before the second cycle of nivolumab. The gene calls are TRBV29-1 and TRBJ2-1, with a possible D match to TRBD1 (5 bases). Here the CDR3 reads CSVARDPNEQFF. In nucleotides, the CDR3 is TGCAGCGTTGCCAGGGATCCAAATGAGCAGTTCTTC.